The subject of this entry is one T cell receptor (beta chain). Its antigen is currently unknown. This specimen belongs to a study of PD-1 blockade in classical Hodgkin lymphoma. Study-wide results and caveats: Repertoires differed for reasons still undefined, possibly disease activity or prior therapy. Those patients who began receiving nivolumab less than 1 year after ASCT had lower diversity, and they were excluded. Baseline diversity resembling that of newly diagnosed patients was seen in complete responders.

Here immunoSEQ multiplex PCR was the method, and the copy in TCRdb shows in-frame clones only, minus some. This sample has some 10,000 clones, with around three quarters found just once. Unmatched junction bases numbered 14, after V lost 5 bases and J lost 5 bases. Germline lookup yields CDR1 SEHNR and CDR2 FQNEAQ (reference sequence). This CDR3 is 16 amino acids long. All trial patients relapsed after autologous stem cell transplantation. Magnetic negative selection of thawed PBMCs was the method by which CD4+ T cells were purified. Best responses included complete response and partial response; otherwise, the best response was progressive disease.

The origin of this receptor is a human donor with classical Hodgkin lymphoma. This sample comprised CD4+ T cells from blood, obtained at baseline. The rearrangement joins TRBV7-9 to TRBJ2-7; 8 bases map to TRBD1. The CDR3: CASSRQKTGAPHEQYF. Written as DNA, the CDR3 is TGTGCCAGCAGCCGGCAAAAGACAGGGGCCCCCCACGAGCAGTACTTC.